This T cell receptor beta chain came from a study of T-cell memory formation after mild COVID-19. The CDR3 contains 16 residues. Trimming removed 4 bases from V and 3 bases from J; junction bases left unmatched: 8. The germline CDR1 and CDR2 sequences are SGDLS and YYNGEE. 5'RACE with constant-segment primers yielded barcoded, UMI-tagged TCR alpha and TCR beta cDNA libraries. Each CDR3 protein is one row after TCRdb ran MiXCR on the 5' RACE reads. The sample lists roughly 180,000 distinct CDR3 sequences, about 18% seen once, with roughly 3.8% in the top ten. In its sample, this clonotype was seen a few times.

What was sequenced was PBMCs or a T cell subset sorted from them (not recorded which). This rearrangement joins TRBV9 to TRBJ2-3, with 10 positions matching TRBD2. This TCR was sampled from a man between 18 and 29 years old who had mild COVID-19 (a few samples of this study predate the infection). Cell type and time point are not known. CDR3 nucleotide sequence: TGTGCCAGCAGCCCCAGAGCGGGGGGGCCGACAGATACGCAGTATTTT. Protein sequence: CASSPRAGGPTDTQYF.